This T cell receptor (beta chain) was found in a study of blood T cell repertoires in COVID-19. Across the study: Sites across the United States, Italy and Spain contributed samples from acute and convalescent COVID-19. From T cells, B-cell-depleted T cells, or PBMCs came the material, which was cDNA or gDNA.

Germline CDR1 reads ENHRY; CDR2 reads SYGVKD. V gave up 5 bases and J gave up 5 bases; unmatched junction bases: 10. This CDR3 contains 16 residues. Method: immunoSEQ multiplex PCR; TCRdb's copy keeps in-frame clones and lacks some. The sample records 60,000 to 70,000 clones, 60% to 75% being singletons. V usage is TRBV10-3 and J usage is TRBJ2-3; TRBD2 matches at 10 bases. The sample taken for sequencing was peripheral blood. The receptor comes from a woman at least 80 years old with acute or convalescent COVID-19. Here the CDR3 reads CAISLAGVSFEDTQYF. Here the CDR3 DNA reads TGTGCCATCAGTCTAGCGGGAGTGAGTTTCGAAGATACGCAGTATTTT.